This is a list of T cell receptor beta chains from one sample in a study of T cells in Graves' hyperthyroidism and ophthalmopathy. TCRdb called the multiplex PCR reads again in MiXCR, with one record for every CDR3 protein. The sample has under 350,000 distinct CDR3 sequences, 15% to 20% seen once; the top ten hold 45% to 50%. The source material was blood. These receptors were taken from a woman aged 45-65 years with Graves' hyperthyroidism. Each CDR3 is given with its conserved first and last residue. Each record gives: J gene, V gene, D gene, clone size, CDR3 protein, CDR3 DNA. D genes are given only for firm matches. Where a row states a size, it is once, few, many or the class of an expanded clone; other rows omit it.

J: TRBJ2-2
V: TRBV12-3/TRBV12-4
D: NA
size: few
CDR3: CASSLPRDRNTGELFF
DNA: TGTGCCAGCAGTCTCCCCCGGGACCGTAACACCGGGGAGCTGTTTTTT

J: TRBJ2-5
V: TRBV6-1
D: NA
size: few
CDR3: CASARLSGTQYF
DNA: TGTGCCAGCGCTCGTCTTTCCGGGACCCAGTACTTC

J: TRBJ2-2
V: TRBV6-2/TRBV6-3
D: NA
size: NA
CDR3: CASSYSGTEELFF
DNA: TGTGCCAGCAGTTACTCGGGCACCGAGGAGCTGTTTTTT

J: TRBJ1-2
V: TRBV5-1
D: NA
size: few
CDR3: CASSPGSTANYGYTF
DNA: TGCGCCAGCAGCCCAGGATCCACCGCTAACTATGGCTACACCTTC

J: TRBJ1-1
V: TRBV12-3/TRBV12-4
D: NA
size: many
CDR3: CASSTGRPQTFF
DNA: TGTGCCAGCAGTACTGGGCGGCCCCAGACTTTCTTT

J: TRBJ1-3
V: TRBV2
D: NA
size: few
CDR3: CASSDQGLPGNTIYF
DNA: TGTGCCAGCAGTGATCAGGGCCTCCCGGGAAACACCATATATTTT

J: TRBJ2-1
V: TRBV5-1
D: NA
size: many
CDR3: CASSLARPDNEQFF
DNA: TGCGCCAGCAGCTTGGCGCGGCCTGACAATGAGCAGTTCTTC

J: TRBJ2-2
V: TRBV7-8
D: NA
size: NA
CDR3: CASRPVGGPTGELFF
DNA: TGTGCCAGCAGGCCTGTTGGGGGTCCGACCGGGGAGCTGTTTTTT

J: TRBJ2-5
V: TRBV5-4
D: NA
size: many
CDR3: CASSLGWAGRETQYF
DNA: TGTGCCAGCAGCTTGGGCTGGGCCGGCAGGGAGACCCAGTACTTC

J: TRBJ1-1
V: TRBV9
D: TRBD1
size: NA
CDR3: CASSVARDRAMNTEAFF
DNA: TGTGCCAGCAGCGTAGCTCGGGACAGAGCCATGAACACTGAAGCTTTCTTT

J: TRBJ2-3
V: TRBV10-3
D: TRBD2
size: NA
CDR3: CAISAGLAGGADTQYF
DNA: TGTGCCATCAGTGCTGGACTAGCGGGAGGCGCAGATACGCAGTATTTT

J: TRBJ1-2
V: TRBV6-1
D: TRBD1
size: few
CDR3: CASSSYGQDGYGYTF
DNA: TGTGCCAGCAGTTCTTACGGACAGGATGGCTATGGCTACACCTTC

J: TRBJ2-7
V: TRBV3-1
D: TRBD2
size: many
CDR3: CASSQERSLADEQYF
DNA: TGTGCCAGCAGCCAAGAACGGTCCCTAGCGGACGAGCAGTACTTC

J: TRBJ2-5
V: TRBV6-1
D: TRBD2
size: NA
CDR3: CASSGAGLLPEHQETQYF
DNA: TGTGCCAGCAGCGGAGCGGGATTATTGCCAGAACACCAAGAGACCCAGTACTTC